This TCR beta chain derives from a study of post-analysis software for immune sequencing data. Unique molecular identifiers featured in each of the TCR beta cDNA libraries. Each CDR3 protein gets one entry after TCRdb re-called the PCR reads with MiXCR. The profile shows about 400,000 distinct CDR3 sequences, around 33% of them singletons. V shed 2 bases and J shed 4 bases, with 6 bases lying between them. CDR1 and CDR2 (germline): MNHEY, SVGAGI. CDR3 length: 13 amino acids. This clonotype was detected only a few times. The antigen is not known. General study points: Analysis by F measure revealed that same-batch samples clustered strongly together. Four to six TRBV segments appeared more often in patients than in controls, and TRBV5-6, TRBV5-1 and TRBV20-1 were among these.

The specimen sequenced was blood. The sequence derives from a girl between 10 and 17 years old with multiple sclerosis. The chain couples TRBV6-5 to TRBJ1-5; weak D call: TRBD1 (5 bases). CDR3 nucleotide sequence: TGTGCCAGCAGTTACGGGGGGAATCAGCCCCAGCATTTT. It yields the protein CASSYGGNQPQHF.